The clone carrying this TCR beta chain was seen only a few times. The TCRbeta library was prepared with unique molecular identifiers. Each CDR3 protein is one row after TCRdb ran MiXCR on the PCR reads. The sample lists around 370,000 distinct CDR3 sequences, 10% seen once, with 2% to 3% in the top ten. This sample is part of a study of T-cell reconstitution after alpha-beta-depleted transplantation in children. The CDR3 contains 16 residues. V dropped 7 bases and J dropped 0 bases, with 16 bases sitting between them. Germline CDR1 MDHEN, CDR2 SYDVKM. This material consisted of PBMCs from the stem cell graft donor, taken from the stem cell graft. The receptor was isolated from a human donor who donated a stem cell graft to a child with acute lymphoblastic leukemia. The rearrangement joins TRBV28 to TRBJ2-1; D gene ambiguous. CDR3 coding DNA: TGTGCCAGCAAGCCCCCGCTTAGTTTCTCCTACAATGAGCAGTTCTTC. This codes for CASKPPLSFSYNEQFF.